The 15 T cell receptor beta chains listed next were all sequenced from one sample in a study of T cells in women clearing cervical HPV infection (dated by TCRdb to 2016 to 2019). Preparation of the library involved the immunoSEQ multiplex PCR assay. Entries here come from immuneACCESS through TCRdb and include only in-frame sequences with V and J called. Some clones fail to appear in such tables; in the studies checked, an unresolved V gene covers under half of the shortfall, and the cause of the remainder is unknown. This sample's table lists about 35,000 clones. Under 7% of the sample comes from the top ten. The specimen was blood buffy coat. The source of these receptors is a woman aged 18 to 75 with a cervical HPV16 infection that either progressed to CIN3+ or cleared (not recorded which).

Details on this clone: The read comes to an end 3 residues before the CDR3 does, leaving the germline J gene to fill in the end. The V and J genes are TRBV29-1 and TRBJ1-2; possibly TRBD1 for D (5 bases). Germline V gives CDR1 SQVTM, CDR2 ANQGSEA. The CDR3 has 11 amino acids. The CDR3 here is CSARDSWGYTF. The DNA read from the CDR3 is TGCAGCGCCCGGGACTCATGGGGC.

Remarks on this clone: The read halts 3 residues ahead of the CDR3 end, with the missing end drawn from the germline J gene. This rearrangement joins TRBV5-1 to TRBJ2-1, with 10 positions matching TRBD1. V lost 3 bases to trimming and J lost 7 bases; unmatched junction nucleotides: 4. Germline V gives CDR1 SGHRS, CDR2 YFSETQ. The CDR3 runs to 14 residues. CDR3: CASSSTGGVNEQFF. The part of the CDR3 DNA that was read is TGCGCCAGCAGCTCGACAGGGGGCGTGAATGAG.

Turning to this clone: Sequencing ends 3 residues short of the CDR3 end; the germline J gene provides the rest. The chain employs TRBV5-1 and TRBJ2-1, with TRBD1 identical over 7 bases. Germline V gives CDR1 SGHRS, CDR2 YFSETQ. The CDR3 totals 15 residues. V was clipped by 5 bases and J by 2 bases; unmatched bases: 7. The chain's CDR3 is CASRERGPAYNEQFF. The sequenced CDR3 bases are TGCGCCAGCAGAGAGAGGGGGCCCGCCTACAATGAG.

Remarks on this clone: From the germline J gene comes the end of the CDR3, since the read stops 3 residues before it. The rearrangement links TRBV20-1 to TRBJ2-3, with 11 bases identical to TRBD2. Germline CDR1 and CDR2: DFQATT and SNEGSKA (reference sequence). The CDR3 sequence is 16 residues long. Trimming cost V 5 bases and J 2 bases; bases outside gene matches: 9. The covered CDR3 bases are TGCAGTGCTCGTTCTCCTAGCGGGGGGTCCACAGATACG. The encoded protein is CSARSPSGGSTDT. The full CDR3 protein reads CSARSPSGGSTDTQYF.

About this clone: Read sequence stops 3 residues before the CDR3 end, and the germline J gene provides the missing end. The J gene is TRBJ1-5, the V gene TRBV28, with a tentative D call TRBD1 (6 bases). Trimming left V 2 bases short and J 2 bases short, with 22 bases between. This CDR3 spans 19 amino acids. CDR1 MDHEN and CDR2 SYDVKM come from the germline V gene. CDR3 DNA, as far as it was read: TGTGCCAGCAGTTTACTTTACTTGGGGGGGGCGCGGGGCAATCAGCCC. The encoded protein is CASSLLYLGGARGNQP. The whole CDR3 is CASSLLYLGGARGNQPQHF. The variable domain in full, with the rest retrieved from reference TRBV28 and TRBJ1-5, is DVKVTQSSRYLVKRTGEKVFLECVQDMDHENMFWYRQDPGLGLRLIYFSYDVKMKEKGDIPEGYSVSREKKERFSLILESASTNQTSMYLCASSLLYLGGARGNQPQHFGDGTRLSIL.

For this clone: The read terminates 3 residues ahead of where the CDR3 ends, so the germline J gene completes it. The chain recombines TRBV7-9 with TRBJ2-7; TRBD1 matches at 7 bases. The CDR3 consists of 14 residues. Germline CDR1 SEHNR, CDR2 FQNEAQ (reference sequence). V shed 5 bases, J shed 3 bases, and the junction held 7 bases outside the gene matches. Incomplete CDR3 DNA: TGTGCCAGCAGCCCCCGGGACAGTAACTACGAG. Residues: CASSPRDSNYE. The full CDR3 protein reads CASSPRDSNYEQYF.

As regards this clone: The sequence runs out 3 residues before the end of the CDR3; the remainder is reconstructed from the germline J gene. The V and J genes are TRBV7-9 and TRBJ1-2, with a weak D call TRBD1 (5 bases). Germline V gene lookup returns CDR1 SEHNR and CDR2 FQNEAQ (reference sequence). This CDR3 contains 14 residues. CDR3 bases read: TGTGCCAGCAGCTCTTTGGGGCCCACAGATACC. This codes for CASSSLGPTDT. The whole CDR3 protein reads CASSSLGPTDTYTF.

A remark on this clone: The observed sequence ends 3 residues before the CDR3 terminus, with the missing tail filled in from the germline J gene. The chain recombines TRBV20-1 with TRBJ2-7; D is uncertain. The CDR3 totals 13 residues. In germline, CDR1 is DFQATT, CDR2 SNEGSKA (reference sequence). Trimming removed 3 bases at V and 0 bases at J, with 9 bases between. The CDR3: CSASGSHSYEQYF. Incomplete CDR3 DNA: TGCAGTGCTAGTGGCTCTCACTCCTACGAG.

Notes on this clone: The read halts 3 residues ahead of the CDR3 end, with the missing end drawn from the germline J gene. The chain is built from TRBV20-1 and TRBJ2-7; 13 nucleotides agree with TRBD2. Germline V gene sequence: CDR1 DFQATT, CDR2 SNEGSKA (reference sequence). This CDR3 region has 17 residues. The V and J ends lost 1 base and 0 bases, in that order; junction bases with no gene match: 6. The CDR3: CSARALTSGRASYEQYF. The CDR3 DNA, read in part, is TGCAGTGCTAGAGCCCTAACTAGCGGGAGGGCCTCCTACGAG.

As regards this clone: Sequencing ends 3 residues short of the CDR3 end; the germline J gene provides the rest. This rearrangement joins TRBV7-6 to TRBJ2-3; D perhaps matches TRBD1 (5 bases). This CDR3 comprises 13 residues. Germline lookup yields CDR1 SGHVS and CDR2 FNYEAQ. This CDR3 is CASSKTVNQPQYF. Incomplete CDR3 DNA: TGTGCCAGCAGCAAGACAGTTAATCAGCCG.

As to this clone: The CDR3 extends 3 residues past the end of the read, so its final part is completed from the germline J gene. V usage is TRBV4-1 and J usage is TRBJ1-6; D gene ambiguous. This CDR3 region has 16 residues. Trimming shortened V by 0 bases and J by 8 bases, and 14 bases separated the two germline ends. The V gene's germline CDR1 is MGHRA and CDR2 YSYEKL. The DNA read from the CDR3 is TGCGCCAGCAGCCAAGAGATGGTGGAGGGTCATTCACCC. This translates into CASSQEMVEGHSP. The entire CDR3 protein reads CASSQEMVEGHSPLHF.

On this clone: The sequence runs out 3 residues before the end of the CDR3; the remainder is reconstructed from the germline J gene. The chain combines TRBV28 with TRBJ1-1, with D tentatively TRBD1 (6 bases). The CDR3 spans 16 residues. CDR1 MDHEN and CDR2 SYDVKM come from the germline V gene. Trimming took off 5 bases at V and 2 bases at J, with 18 bases between the two ends. The CDR3 sequence: CASSPRTGIGNTEAFF. The sequenced part of the CDR3 DNA is TGTGCCAGCAGTCCCCGCACAGGGATAGGAAACACTGAA.

Comments on this clone: The CDR3 is cut off 3 residues early in the read; its end comes from the germline J gene. The rearrangement links TRBV10-3 to TRBJ1-6; 9 bases agree with TRBD1. Looked up from germline, CDR1 is ENHRY and CDR2 is SYGVKD. The J segment lost 11 bases and the V segment lost 5 bases, leaving 10 bases of the junction unmatched. The CDR3 is 15 residues long. The DNA read from the CDR3 is TGTGCCATCAGTAAGGGGGACAGGGACAGCCCACCC. The encoded protein is CAISKGDRDSPP. The entire CDR3 reads CAISKGDRDSPPLHF.

As to this clone: The read halts 3 residues ahead of the CDR3 end, with the missing end drawn from the germline J gene. The genes are TRBV30 and TRBJ2-3; a weak D match, TRBD1 (5 bases). Germline V gene data show CDR1 as GTSNPN and CDR2 as SVGIG (reference sequence). There are 10 residues in the CDR3. CDR3 residues: CASQGQPQYF. The covered CDR3 bases are TGTGCCTCCCAGGGTCAGCCG.

Worth noting for this clone: The CDR3 end falls 3 residues outside the read, so it is completed with the germline J gene. The chain links TRBV5-1 to TRBJ1-6, with 7 nucleotides matching TRBD1. V gave up 4 bases and J gave up 0 bases; unmatched junction bases: 4. CDR3 length equals 16 residues. Germline CDR1 is SGHRS and CDR2 is YFSETQ. Incomplete CDR3 DNA: TGCGCCAGCAGCACCGGGACAGACTCCTATAATTCACCC. Protein: CASSTGTDSYNSP. The whole CDR3 is CASSTGTDSYNSPLHF.